The TCR beta chain described here comes from a study of cytomegalovirus exposure and HLA in healthy donors. General observations from the study: TCR beta chains associated with HLA were, in a later analysis, more clonally expanded than equally common others. In a later analysis, at a false discovery rate of 0.05, about 17,000 TCR beta sequences matched HLA alleles.

The CDR3 runs 14 residues. V lost 3 bases and J lost 0, with 12 bases in between. Germline CDR1 and CDR2: SQVTM and ANQGSEA. Nominally healthy donors were sampled, though unrecorded immune exposures were likely. 13 Jbeta primers and 60 Vbeta primers were used for the PCR. Sequencing was performed with immunoSEQ multiplex PCR; in TCRdb, only in-frame clones are kept and a portion is missing. The table has fewer than 120,000 clones, about three quarters seen once. Regarding this clone: Antigen unknown.

Sample: PBMCs. This sequence was found in a woman aged 25 to 39 in good health and CMV-seronegative. This rearrangement joins TRBV29-1 to TRBJ2-7; maybe TRBD1 (6 bases). CDR3 region: CSVDTGQYSYEQYF. For the CDR3, the DNA is TGCAGCGTTGACACAGGACAGTACTCCTACGAGCAGTACTTC.